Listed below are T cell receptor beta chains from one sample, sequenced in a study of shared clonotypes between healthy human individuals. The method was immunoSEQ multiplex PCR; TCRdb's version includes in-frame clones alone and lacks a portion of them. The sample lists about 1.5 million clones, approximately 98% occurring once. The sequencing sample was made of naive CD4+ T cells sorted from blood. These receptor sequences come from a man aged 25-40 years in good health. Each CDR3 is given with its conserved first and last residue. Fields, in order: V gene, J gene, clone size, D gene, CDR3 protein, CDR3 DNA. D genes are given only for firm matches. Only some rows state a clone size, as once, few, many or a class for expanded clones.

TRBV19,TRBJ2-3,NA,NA,CASSGRDSNTDTQYF,TGTGCCAGTAGTGGCCGGGACTCAAATACAGATACGCAGTATTTT
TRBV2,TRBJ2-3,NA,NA,CATRTGFTDTQYF,TGTGCCACCCGAACTGGTTTCACAGATACGCAGTATTTT
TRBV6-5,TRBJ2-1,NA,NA,CASSSRWADNEQFF,TGTGCCAGCTCCTCTCGATGGGCGGACAATGAGCAGTTCTTC
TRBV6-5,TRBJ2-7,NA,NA,CASSYSNPGYEQYF,TGTGCCAGCAGTTACTCGAATCCGGGGTACGAGCAGTACTTC
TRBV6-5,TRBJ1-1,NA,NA,CASSYWGGVNTEAFF,TGTGCCAGCAGTTACTGGGGGGGCGTGAACACTGAAGCTTTCTTT
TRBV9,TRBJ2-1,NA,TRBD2,CASSASGTSQNEQFF,TGTGCCAGCAGCGCTTCCGGGACTAGTCAGAATGAGCAGTTCTTC
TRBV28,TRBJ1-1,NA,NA,CASSFLPPLNTEAFF,TGTGCCAGCAGTTTTCTCCCTCCCCTGAACACTGAAGCTTTCTTT
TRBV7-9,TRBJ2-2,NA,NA,CASSPTGELWTGELFF,TGTGCCAGCAGCCCCACGGGGGAGCTGTGGACCGGGGAGCTGTTTTTT
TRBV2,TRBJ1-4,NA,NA,CAIHWGEKLFF,TGTGCCATCCATTGGGGGGAAAAACTGTTTTTT
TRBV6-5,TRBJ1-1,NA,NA,CASSYFIGTEAFF,TGTGCCAGCAGTTATTTTATCGGCACTGAAGCTTTCTTT
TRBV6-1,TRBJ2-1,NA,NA,CASSETADSYNEQFF,TGTGCCAGCAGTGAAACTGCGGACTCCTACAATGAGCAGTTCTTC
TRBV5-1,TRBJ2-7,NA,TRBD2,CASSLSLAASYEQYF,TGCGCCAGCAGCTTGTCTCTAGCGGCATCCTACGAGCAGTACTTC
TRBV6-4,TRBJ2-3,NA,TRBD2,CASPGTTDTDTQYF,TGTGCCAGCCCCGGGACTACCGACACAGATACGCAGTATTTT
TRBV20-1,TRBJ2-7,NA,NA,CSAAGTYEQYF,TGCAGTGCGGCCGGGACCTACGAGCAGTACTTC
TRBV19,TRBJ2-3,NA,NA,CASSLSGVLATDTQYF,TGTGCCAGTAGTCTCAGTGGAGTGTTGGCCACAGATACGCAGTATTTT
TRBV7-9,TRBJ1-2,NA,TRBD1,CASSFGTGLGGYTF,TGTGCCAGCAGCTTCGGGACAGGGTTGGGTGGCTACACCTTC
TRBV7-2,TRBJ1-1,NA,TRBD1,CASRIDRDMNTEAFF,TGTGCCAGCAGAATTGACAGGGACATGAACACTGAAGCTTTCTTT
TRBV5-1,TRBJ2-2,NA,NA,CASSPSTKSTGELFF,TGCGCCAGCAGTCCATCGACTAAATCAACCGGGGAGCTGTTTTTT
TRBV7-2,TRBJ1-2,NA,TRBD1,CASSSGGTLNFYGYTF,TGTGCCAGCAGCTCAGGGGGCACTCTCAACTTCTATGGCTACACCTTC
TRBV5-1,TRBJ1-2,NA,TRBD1,CASSLLGQGTNYGYTF,TGCGCCAGCAGCTTGTTGGGACAGGGAACGAACTATGGCTACACCTTC
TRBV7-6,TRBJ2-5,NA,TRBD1,CASSFEADRGRETQYF,TGTGCCAGCAGCTTCGAAGCGGACAGGGGGCGAGAGACCCAGTACTTC
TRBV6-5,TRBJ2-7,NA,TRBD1,CASSYPVGTGGEQYF,TGTGCCAGCAGTTACCCCGTCGGGACAGGCGGCGAGCAGTACTTC
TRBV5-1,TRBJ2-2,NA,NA,CASSLAGKGTTGELFF,TGCGCCAGCAGCTTGGCCGGAAAGGGAACCACCGGGGAGCTGTTTTTT
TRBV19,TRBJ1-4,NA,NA,CASSIDRSPNEKLFF,TGTGCCAGTAGTATAGATCGAAGCCCTAATGAAAAACTGTTTTTT
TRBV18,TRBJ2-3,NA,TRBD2,CASSPRLAGTSTDTQYF,TGTGCCAGCTCACCACGTTTAGCGGGAACTAGCACAGATACGCAGTATTTT
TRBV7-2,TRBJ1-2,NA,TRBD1,CASSFPDRVVIGYTF,TGTGCCAGCAGCTTCCCGGACAGGGTTGTAATTGGCTACACCTTC
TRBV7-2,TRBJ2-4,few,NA,CASSTGLAKNIQYF,TGTGCCAGCAGCACGGGACTAGCCAAAAACATTCAGTACTTC
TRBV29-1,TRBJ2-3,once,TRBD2,CSVGVLAGSTDTQYF,TGCAGCGTCGGAGTACTAGCGGGGAGCACAGATACGCAGTATTTT
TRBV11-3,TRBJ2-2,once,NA,CASSLEEGVGELFF,TGTGCCAGCAGCTTAGAGGAGGGAGTCGGGGAGCTGTTTTTT
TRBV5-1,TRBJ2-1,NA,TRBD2,CASSLAVSGSNEQFF,TGCGCCAGCAGCTTGGCGGTTAGCGGGAGCAATGAGCAGTTCTTC
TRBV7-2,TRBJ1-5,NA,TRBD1,CASSLGGQGRQPQHF,TGTGCCAGCAGCTTAGGGGGACAGGGGCGCCAGCCCCAGCATTTT
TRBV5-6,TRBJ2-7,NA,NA,CASSVAIRLHEQYF,TGTGCCAGCAGCGTTGCGATCAGGTTACACGAGCAGTACTTC
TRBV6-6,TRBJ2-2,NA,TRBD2,CASNRLASNTGELFF,TGTGCCAGCAACCGACTAGCGAGCAACACCGGGGAGCTGTTTTTT
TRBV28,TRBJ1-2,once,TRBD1,CASRTGGNYGYTF,TGTGCCAGCAGGACAGGGGGGAACTATGGCTACACCTTC
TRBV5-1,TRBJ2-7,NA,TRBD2,CASSNGTSATYEQYF,TGCGCCAGCAGCAACGGGACTAGCGCGACCTACGAGCAGTACTTC
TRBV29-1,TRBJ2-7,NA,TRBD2,CSVVPFVLAGGAYEQYF,TGCAGCGTTGTTCCTTTCGTACTAGCGGGAGGAGCCTACGAGCAGTACTTC
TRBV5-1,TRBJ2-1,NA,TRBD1,CASSSSGQNYNEQFF,TGCGCCAGCAGCTCTTCGGGACAGAACTACAATGAGCAGTTCTTC
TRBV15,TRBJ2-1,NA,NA,CATSRERGDNEQFF,TGTGCCACCAGCAGAGAACGTGGGGACAATGAGCAGTTCTTC
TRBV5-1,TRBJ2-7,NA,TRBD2,CASSHGLAGTYEQYF,TGCGCCAGCAGCCATGGACTAGCGGGAACCTACGAGCAGTACTTC
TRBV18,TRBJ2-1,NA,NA,CASSPGYNEQFF,TGTGCCAGCTCACCAGGATATAATGAGCAGTTCTTC
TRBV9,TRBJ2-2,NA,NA,CASSLRQGNTGELFF,TGTGCCAGCAGCCTCCGGCAGGGGAACACCGGGGAGCTGTTTTTT
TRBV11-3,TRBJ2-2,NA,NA,CASSLGRDGELFF,TGTGCCAGCAGCTTAGGGAGAGACGGGGAGCTGTTTTTT
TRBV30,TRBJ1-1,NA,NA,CAWSVRSVLTTEAFF,TGTGCCTGGAGTGTACGCTCGGTTCTTACAACTGAAGCTTTCTTT
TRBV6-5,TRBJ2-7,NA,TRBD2,CASSYSSGVAEQYF,TGTGCCAGCAGTTACTCGAGCGGGGTCGCCGAGCAGTACTTC
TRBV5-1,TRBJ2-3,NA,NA,CASSFGHSQDTQYF,TGCGCCAGCAGCTTCGGACACAGCCAAGATACGCAGTATTTT
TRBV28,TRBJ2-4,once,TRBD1,CASSYWGTGGSVAKNIQYF,TGTGCCAGCAGCTATTGGGGGACAGGGGGCTCGGTGGCCAAAAACATTCAGTACTTC
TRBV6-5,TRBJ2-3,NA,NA,CASSKYPGTDTQYF,TGTGCCAGCAGTAAATACCCTGGGACAGATACGCAGTATTTT